One and the same sample provided the 6 T cell receptor beta chains below, sequenced in a study of blood T cell repertoires in COVID-19. Clones were sequenced by immunoSEQ multiplex PCR, and TCRdb holds only the in-frame ones, with some missing. In the table there are 60,000 or so clones, 85% of which are singletons. The sequenced material came from peripheral blood. The receptors stem from a human donor in a cohort sampled during active COVID-19.

The sample holds a few counts of this clone. V is TRBV27 and J is TRBJ2-3; 7 nucleotides align to TRBD2. Trimming removed 6 bases from V and 8 bases from J; junction bases left unmatched: 8. The CDR3 contains 13 residues. Germline V gives CDR1 MNHEY, CDR2 SMNVEV (reference sequence). The CDR3 DNA reads as TGTGCCAGCAGCCAACCTAGCGGCGGTACGCAGTATTTT. This gives the protein CASSQPSGGTQYF.

This clone was counted between two and nine times. The V gene is TRBV6-5, the J gene TRBJ1-5; D not certain. The CDR3 runs 15 residues. Trimming took off 5 bases at V and 0 bases at J, with 11 bases between the two ends. Germline lookup yields CDR1 MNHEY and CDR2 SVGAGI. The CDR3 sequence is CASSHKIDSNQPQHF. CDR3 bases: TGTGCCAGCAGTCATAAGATAGATAGCAATCAGCCCCAGCATTTT.

The chain is built from TRBV14 and TRBJ2-3, with D possibly TRBD1 on 5 matching bases. This CDR3 has 17 residues. Trimming took 2 bases from V and 2 from J, leaving 17 bases between them. Per the germline V gene, CDR1 is SGHDN and CDR2 is FVKESK. The CDR3 here is CASSQTPTEFNTDTQYF. DNA for the CDR3: TGTGCCAGCAGCCAAACCCCGACAGAATTCAACACAGATACGCAGTATTTT.

The V call is TRBV7-3, the J call TRBJ2-1, with D possibly matching TRBD1 (5 bases). This CDR3 contains 15 residues. Germline V gene lookup returns CDR1 SGHTA and CDR2 FQGTGA. Trimming cost V 0 bases and J 4 bases, with 10 bases left between them. The CDR3 sequence: CASSLTPDKYNEQFF. The DNA of the CDR3 is TGTGCCAGCAGCTTAACACCGGACAAATACAATGAGCAGTTCTTC.

J is TRBJ2-5 and V is TRBV4-1; 9 bases align to TRBD1. This CDR3 comprises 14 residues. V lost 4 bases and J lost 5; bases outside the gene matches: 5. Germline CDR1 reads MGHRA; CDR2 reads YSYEKL. This CDR3 reads CASSPDRGWETQYF. The DNA of the CDR3 is TGCGCCAGCAGCCCGGACAGGGGCTGGGAGACCCAGTACTTC.

This clone was detected only a few times. This chain links TRBV4-1 with TRBJ1-4; TRBD1 matches at 8 bases. The CDR3 is 17 residues long. V gave up 0 bases and J gave up 2 bases; unmatched junction bases: 5. CDR1 and CDR2 (germline): MGHRA, YSYEKL. The CDR3: CASSQEGRGRTNEKLFF. In DNA form, the CDR3 reads TGCGCCAGCAGCCAAGAGGGCAGGGGGCGGACTAATGAAAAACTGTTTTTT.